This T cell receptor beta chain was found in a study of blood T cell repertoires in COVID-19. Study as a whole: Sample material is recorded as cDNA or gDNA derived from T cells, B-cell-depleted T cells, or PBMCs.

The table lists this clone with a few counts. Sequencing used immunoSEQ multiplex PCR; TCRdb keeps in-frame clones, though not all of them. This sample has over 55,000 clones, with approximately 85% found just once. Germline assignment: CDR1 SGHTA and CDR2 FQGNSA. This CDR3 is built from 13 residues. Trimming took 5 bases from V and 2 from J; bases not matched to a gene: 2. The TCR sequence derives from a man aged 45-65 years with acute or convalescent COVID-19. Sequenced: peripheral blood. The chain couples TRBV7-2 to TRBJ2-5; the match to TRBD2 covers 7 bases. The CDR3 region has the DNA TGTGCCAGCAGCGTCGGGGGGCAAGAGACCCAGTACTTC. Amino acids: CASSVGGQETQYF.